These T cell receptor beta chains were read from a single sample in a study of blood T cells in healthy people across ages. One entry per CDR3 protein results from TCRdb running MiXCR on the 5' RACE reads. The sample has about 670,000 distinct CDR3 sequences, 35% to 50% seen once. Input material: blood. The source is a man older than 75 in good health. CDR3s include the opening cysteine and the closing phenylalanine or tryptophan. D genes are given only for firm matches. A clone size is listed for some rows: how often the clone was seen (once, few, many), or a class if it is expanded.

few	TRBV5-1	NA	TRBJ2-2	TGCGCCAGCAGCTTGGCCGTGGTGGCAGATAACACCGGGGAGCTGTTTTTT	CASSLAVVADNTGELFF
many	TRBV29-1	TRBD2	TRBJ2-6	TGCAGCGTTGATGGGGAGGGCTCTGGGGCCAACGTCCTGACTTTC	CSVDGEGSGANVLTF
NA	TRBV7-2	NA	TRBJ2-3	TGTGCCAGCAGCTCCTACGGTGATACGCAGTATTTT	CASSSYGDTQYF
many	TRBV5-1	NA	TRBJ2-6	TGCGCCAGCAGCTTGGTCCGGGATTGGAGGGCCAACGTCCTGACTTTC	CASSLVRDWRANVLTF
few	TRBV27	NA	TRBJ1-6	TGTGCCAGCAGTGCAATAACCAGGGGTTCCTATAATTCACCCCTCCACTTT	CASSAITRGSYNSPLHF
NA	TRBV7-8	NA	TRBJ1-1	TGTGCCAGCAGCGTAGGGGAGGGGTACACTGAAGCTTTCTTT	CASSVGEGYTEAFF
NA	TRBV20-1	NA	TRBJ2-3	TGCAGTGCTAGAGATGGGTCAGATACGCAGTATTTT	CSARDGSDTQYF
NA	TRBV21-1	NA	TRBJ2-1	TGTCCTAATTACTACAGGGCCTACAATGAGCAGTTCTTC	CPNYYRAYNEQFF
NA	TRBV10-1	NA	TRBJ2-2	TGCGCCAGCAGCGTGACCAGAATACCGAACACCGGGGAGCTGTTTTTT	CASSVTRIPNTGELFF
NA	TRBV7-2	NA	TRBJ2-7	TGTGCCGGCAGCTGGGGTCACTCCTACGAGCAGTACTTC	CAGSWGHSYEQYF
few	TRBV20-1	NA	TRBJ1-2	TGCAGTGCTAGAGTACCTAACAGTGGAGACTACACCTTC	CSARVPNSGDYTF
NA	TRBV7-2	NA	TRBJ1-4	TGTGCCAGCAGCGGAAGAAGGGGCGGAATGGGGACTAATGAAAAACTGTTTTTT	CASSGRRGGMGTNEKLFF
NA	TRBV10-3	NA	TRBJ1-2	TGTGCCATCAGTGAGGACAGTTATGGCTACACCTTC	CAISEDSYGYTF
NA	TRBV7-9	NA	TRBJ2-5	TGTGCCAGCAGCCCCCTGGACCGACGCGAGACCCAGTACTTC	CASSPLDRRETQYF
few	TRBV28	NA	TRBJ1-6	TGTGCCAGCAGTTCCCCTGGACAGATAAATTCACCCCTCCACTTT	CASSSPGQINSPLHF
few	TRBV10-1	TRBD2	TRBJ2-1	TGCGCCAGCAGTACAAGAGCGGGAGCGTCCAGCTCCTACAATGAGCAGTTCTTC	CASSTRAGASSSYNEQFF
NA	TRBV6-2/TRBV6-3	NA	TRBJ2-4	TGTGCCAGCAGTCCACGGACTGGGTACAATGAGCAGTACTTC	CASSPRTGYNEQYF
NA	TRBV7-9	NA	TRBJ1-1	TGTGCCAGCAGCTTAGACTTGGGAGGACAGACTGAAGCTTTCTTT	CASSLDLGGQTEAFF
NA	TRBV18	TRBD2	TRBJ2-7	TGTGCCAGCTCACCACAAGGCGGGAGTGTCTACGAGCAGTACTTC	CASSPQGGSVYEQYF
NA	TRBV5-1	NA	TRBJ2-7	TGCGCCAGCAGCTTGCGCCTTGGGGGGTCCTACAATGAGCAGTACTTC	CASSLRLGGSYNEQYF
NA	TRBV29-1	NA	TRBJ2-5	TGCAGCCCCCCCGGGGGTTCCCACAATGAGCAGTACTTC	CSPPGGSHNEQYF
many	TRBV7-2	TRBD1	TRBJ2-7	TGTGCCAGCTGCCGGGACAGGAGCTCCTACGAGCAGTACTTC	CASCRDRSSYEQYF
few	TRBV4-3	NA	TRBJ2-3	TGCGCCAGCAGCCAAAACTATCCTAGCACAGATACGCAGTATTTT	CASSQNYPSTDTQYF
NA	TRBV27	NA	TRBJ1-2	TGTGCCAGCAGTTTCCGGGACATGTATGGCTACACCTTC	CASSFRDMYGYTF
many	TRBV5-1	TRBD2	TRBJ2-2	TGCGCCAGCAGCTATATAGCGGGAGTGAACACCGGGGAGCTGTTTTTT	CASSYIAGVNTGELFF
many	TRBV7-9	TRBD2	TRBJ2-3	TGTGCCAGCAGCTTAGGGCGGGAGTCAGATACGCAGTATTTT	CASSLGRESDTQYF
NA	TRBV6-2/TRBV6-3	NA	TRBJ1-4	TGTGCCAGCAGTGGAAAGACCGCGATTATTTGGGAAAAACTGTTTTTT	CASSGKTAIIWEKLFF
once	TRBV30	NA	TRBJ2-7	TGTGCCTGGAGTCAAAACATGGACGAGCAGTACTTC	CAWSQNMDEQYF
NA	TRBV20-1	NA	TRBJ2-7	TGCAGTGCTCCATCCGGGGAGTGGCGGGTTTACGAGCAGTACTTC	CSAPSGEWRVYEQYF
NA	TRBV24-1	TRBD1	TRBJ2-5	TGTGCCACAACCGGGACAGACGGGGAGACCCAGTACTTC	CATTGTDGETQYF
few	TRBV7-2	NA	TRBJ1-2	TGTGCCAGCAGCGCGACGCCGGGAAGTGGCGGCTACACCTTC	CASSATPGSGGYTF
NA	TRBV5-1	NA	TRBJ1-2	TGCGCCAGCAGCTCGGAGACAGCAAGATATGGCTACACCTTC	CASSSETARYGYTF
NA	TRBV15	TRBD1	TRBJ1-2	TGTGCCACCAGCAGAACGACAGGGGGTGGCTACACCTTC	CATSRTTGGGYTF
NA	TRBV7-2	NA	TRBJ1-6	TGTGCCAGCAGCTTAGACTCGCAGGTGAATTCACCCCTCCACTTT	CASSLDSQVNSPLHF
NA	TRBV12-3/TRBV12-4	NA	TRBJ1-6	TGTGCCAGCAGTGACTCAGGGACCCTGGCCTCACCCCTCCACTTT	CASSDSGTLASPLHF
NA	TRBV7-3	TRBD2	TRBJ2-2	TGTGCCAGCAGCTTAACAGGGTTTGGCGGGAGGTTCACCGGGGAGCTGTTTTTT	CASSLTGFGGRFTGELFF
few	TRBV6-4	NA	TRBJ1-2	TGTGCCAGCAGTGAGGGGCGGGTTCGAGACGGTAACTATGGCTACACCTTC	CASSEGRVRDGNYGYTF
NA	TRBV6-1	NA	TRBJ1-1	TGTGCCAGCAGAGCTTCATTTACTTACACGAACACTGAAGCTTTCTTT	CASRASFTYTNTEAFF
NA	TRBV12-3/TRBV12-4	TRBD1	TRBJ2-5	TGTGCCAGCAAAGACAGGGTAGAGACCCAGTACTTC	CASKDRVETQYF
NA	TRBV7-2	NA	TRBJ2-7	TGTGCCAGCAGCCACCACGGATACGAGCAGTACTTC	CASSHHGYEQYF
NA	TRBV12-3/TRBV12-4	TRBD2	TRBJ2-1	TGTGCCAGCAGTTTTTCCGGGACTAGCGGCTACAATGAGCAGTTCTTC	CASSFSGTSGYNEQFF
NA	TRBV27	NA	TRBJ1-6	TGTGCCAGCAGTTTATCAGACATATGGTCACCCCCCCACTTT	CASSLSDIWSPPHF
NA	TRBV24-1	NA	TRBJ2-7	TGTGCCACCAGTGAAGAGGGAAAGCGGGTGGCCCAGTACTTC	CATSEEGKRVAQYF